The text below deals with one T cell receptor beta chain. Its antigen is not known. This was a survey-level run. Original handling: A productive frequency of 2.59 x 10-5 was the lowest detectable. Libraries were prepared by immunoSEQ multiplex PCR; TCRdb keeps only in-frame clonotypes and omits some of them. That table supplies the V and J calls and clone size; D and trimming were determined from the DNA. The table records roughly 32,000 clones, more than 65% of them present only once. This sample was included in a study of STAT5B mutations in CD4+ large granular lymphocyte leukemia. General study findings and limits: TRBV06-family usage was enriched in top patient clones (8/27) versus controls (2/35). CD4-sorted patient repertoires seemed more clonal than healthy CD4+ repertoires.

Trimming removed 5 bases at V and 4 bases at J, with 14 bases between. The CDR3 covers 14 residues. CDR1 is LNHDA and CDR2 is SQIVND in the germline V gene (reference sequence). What was sequenced was CD4+ T cells from blood buffy coats. This chain joins TRBV19 and TRBJ2-5; D is undetermined. The clonotype was recovered from a human donor in good health. DNA of the CDR3: TGTGCCAGTAGTCTTTCTGGCACGGTAGAGACCCAGTACTTC. Its translation: CASSLSGTVETQYF.